The 7 T cell receptor beta chains below all came from one sample that was sequenced in a study of blood T cell repertoires in COVID-19. Sequenced by immunoSEQ multiplex PCR; TCRdb stores in-frame clones only, minus some. Among 60,000 or so clones, 87% were seen once, and the ten largest hold roughly 7.2%. The sample comprised peripheral blood. Receptors originate from a man between 60 and 75 years old with acute or convalescent COVID-19.

V and J are TRBV18 and TRBJ2-3; 7 bases match TRBD2. J was trimmed by 0 bases and V by 4 bases; bases with no gene match: 13. This CDR3 is 18 amino acids long. Germline CDR1 KGHSH, CDR2 LQKENI. CDR3 residues: CASSQINQRGSSTDTQYF. Here the CDR3 DNA reads TGTGCCAGCTCACAAATCAACCAGCGGGGCTCTAGCACAGATACGCAGTATTTT.

V and J are TRBV12-3 or TRBV12-4 and TRBJ2-1, with D possibly TRBD1 on 6 matching bases. The length of the CDR3 is 13 residues. The ends were cut back, 5 bases at V and 5 bases at J, with 10 bases in the middle. This CDR3 reads CASSQGFDNEQFF. The CDR3 DNA is TGTGCCAGCAGTCAGGGGTTCGACAATGAGCAGTTCTTC.

J is TRBJ2-1 and V is TRBV11-2, with D perhaps TRBD2 (5 bases). The ends were cut back, 1 base at V and 2 bases at J, with 9 bases in the middle. CDR1 is SGHAT and CDR2 is FQNNGV in the germline V gene. This CDR3 contains 15 residues. Here the CDR3 DNA reads TGTGCCAGCAGCTTAGGAGCCGGGACCTACAATGAGCAGTTCTTC. It translates to CASSLGAGTYNEQFF.

The genes are TRBV10-1 and TRBJ1-5; no reliable D call. Germline assignment: CDR1 WNHNN and CDR2 SYGVQD (reference sequence). This CDR3 is 13 amino acids long. Between the trimmed V and J ends, which lost 7 bases and 9 bases, there was a span of 16 bases. DNA for the CDR3: TGCGCCAGCATGTCGTTGGGCTGGTTGCCCCAGCATTTT. Translated: CASMSLGWLPQHF.

The chain combines TRBV9 with TRBJ1-6; 8 nucleotides agree with TRBD1. This CDR3 is built from 13 residues. Germline V lookup: CDR1 SGDLS, CDR2 YYNGEE. J was trimmed by 9 bases and V by 3 bases; bases with no gene match: 2. The CDR3 here is CASSGDRISPLHF. CDR3 nucleotides: TGTGCCAGCAGCGGGGACAGGATTTCACCCCTCCACTTT.

The chain employs TRBV5-4 and TRBJ1-2, with D possibly matching TRBD1 (6 bases). The CDR3 totals 14 residues. V lost 2 bases and J lost 4, with 12 bases in between. Germline CDR1 SGHNT, CDR2 YYREEE (reference sequence). CDR3: CASSFGGAGYGYTF. Written as DNA, the CDR3 is TGTGCCAGCAGCTTCGGGGGGGCGGGCTATGGCTACACCTTC.

The chain has TRBV20-1 and TRBJ1-1; a weak D match, TRBD1 (5 bases). From germline, CDR1 is DFQATT and CDR2 SNEGSKA (reference sequence). The CDR3 contains 14 residues. V lost 3 bases and J lost 1, with 12 bases in between. This chain's CDR3 is CSASWSGQNTEAFF. As DNA, the CDR3 is TGCAGTGCTAGTTGGTCAGGGCAGAACACTGAAGCTTTCTTT.